A single T cell receptor beta chain is shown here with its context. Naive CD8 populations comprised CD45RO-negative cells positively selected for CCR7, excluding terminally differentiated effector memory CD45RA+ cells. This specimen belongs to a study of shared clonotypes between healthy human individuals. Only in-frame clones appear in the TCRdb table, and some are missing; sequencing was by immunoSEQ multiplex PCR. The sample includes nearly 2 million clones, approximately 94% of them seen just once. The CDR3 is 14 residues long. The V and J ends lost 3 bases and 3 bases respectively, with 12 bases between them. Germline values: CDR1 LNHDA, CDR2 SQIVND (reference sequence).

The chain employs TRBV19 and TRBJ2-7; perhaps TRBD1 as D (6 bases). The clonotype comes from a man aged 18 to 35 in good health. The material sequenced was naive CD8+ T cells sorted from blood. The chain's CDR3 is CASSMIGTYYEQYF. Written as DNA, the CDR3 is TGTGCCAGTAGTATGATCGGGACATACTACGAGCAGTACTTC.